The sequence of this T cell receptor beta chain was determined in a study of breast tumors, draining lymph nodes, adjacent tissues. Overall study findings and caveats: Data only fit, rather than demonstrated, lymph node origin of most tumor T cells. Most tumor T cells seemingly derive from lymph node, then expand in tumor. Compared with lymph nodes, tumors were less diverse; compared with nontumor tissue, more.

There are many counts of this clonotype. No antigen is known for it. The CDR3 has 17 amino acids. Between the trimmed V and J ends, which lost 3 bases and 1 base, there was a span of 16 bases. The germline gives CDR1 KGHSH, CDR2 LQKENI. TCRdb redid the calling of the multiplex PCR reads with MiXCR, one entry per CDR3 protein. This table holds roughly 13,000 distinct CDR3 sequences, around three fifths found once. The V call is TRBV18, the J call TRBJ1-3; possibly TRBD1 for D (6 bases). Sample: tumor-adjacent breast tissue. The origin of this receptor is a female donor with breast cancer. Some clones in this sample may be carry-over from other donors' samples. The CDR3 here is CASSPVRQAPSGNTIYF. The CDR3 bases are TGTGCCAGCTCACCCGTAAGACAGGCGCCGTCTGGAAACACCATATATTTT. Looking up the rest from reference TRBV18 and TRBJ1-3 gives the full variable domain: NAGVMQNPRHLVRRRGQEARLRCSPMKGHSHVYWYRQLPEEGLKFMVYLQKENIIDESGMPKERFSAEFPKEGPSILRIQQVVRGDSAAYFCASSPVRQAPSGNTIYFGEGSWLTVV.